This T cell receptor (beta chain) was documented in a study of blood T cell repertoires in COVID-19. In the study overall: From the United States, Italy and Spain came samples of acute and convalescent COVID-19.

Seattle researchers signed up patients amid active infection and tracked them longitudinally. A note on this clone: Other DNA sequences of this sample code for an identical CDR3.

Only in-frame clones appear in the TCRdb table, and some are missing; sequencing was by immunoSEQ multiplex PCR. The profile shows hundreds of thousands of clones, about 90% of them singletons. Trimming pared 2 bases from V and 4 bases from J, leaving 10 bases between. Germline V CDR1 and CDR2: SGHRS, YFSETQ. The CDR3 is 14 amino acids. The chain has TRBV5-1 and TRBJ1-5, with D unclear. Sequencing was done on a sample of peripheral blood. This clonotype was sampled from a woman in her thirties with COVID-19, enrolled during active disease. CDR3: CASSLEGGNQPQHF. The CDR3 region has the DNA TGCGCCAGCAGCTTAGAGGGTGGGAATCAGCCCCAGCATTTT.